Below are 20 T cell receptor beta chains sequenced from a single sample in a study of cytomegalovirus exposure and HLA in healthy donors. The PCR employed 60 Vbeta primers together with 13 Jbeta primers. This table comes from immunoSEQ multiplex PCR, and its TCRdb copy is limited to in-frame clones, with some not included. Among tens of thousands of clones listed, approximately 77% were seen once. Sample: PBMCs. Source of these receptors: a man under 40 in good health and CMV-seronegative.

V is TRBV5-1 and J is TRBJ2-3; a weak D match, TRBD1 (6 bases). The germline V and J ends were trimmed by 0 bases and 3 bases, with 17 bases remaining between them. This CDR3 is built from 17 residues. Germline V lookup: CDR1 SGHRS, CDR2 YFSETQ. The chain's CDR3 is CASSLGSGDRLTDTQYF. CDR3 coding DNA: TGCGCCAGCAGCTTGGGTTCAGGAGACAGGCTGACAGATACGCAGTATTTT.

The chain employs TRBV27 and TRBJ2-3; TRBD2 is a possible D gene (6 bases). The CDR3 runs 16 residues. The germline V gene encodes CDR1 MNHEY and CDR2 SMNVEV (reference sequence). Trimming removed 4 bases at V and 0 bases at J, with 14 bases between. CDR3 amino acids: CASSWSAGTSTDTQYF. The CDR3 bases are TGTGCCAGCAGTTGGTCGGCGGGAACTAGCACAGATACGCAGTATTTT.

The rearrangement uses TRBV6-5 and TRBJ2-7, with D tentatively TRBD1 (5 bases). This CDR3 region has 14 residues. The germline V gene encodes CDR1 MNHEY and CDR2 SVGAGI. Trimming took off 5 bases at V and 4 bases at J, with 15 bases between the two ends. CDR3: CASSPNPGLYEQYF. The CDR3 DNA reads TGTGCCAGCAGTCCGAATCCAGGGCTATACGAGCAGTACTTC.

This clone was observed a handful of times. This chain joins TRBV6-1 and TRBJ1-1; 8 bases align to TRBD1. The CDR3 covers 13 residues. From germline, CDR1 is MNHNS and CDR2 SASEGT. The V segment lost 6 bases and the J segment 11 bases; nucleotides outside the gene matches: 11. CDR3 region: CASSPRTGLVAFF. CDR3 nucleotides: TGTGCCAGCAGCCCCCGGACAGGGCTTGTGGCTTTCTTT.

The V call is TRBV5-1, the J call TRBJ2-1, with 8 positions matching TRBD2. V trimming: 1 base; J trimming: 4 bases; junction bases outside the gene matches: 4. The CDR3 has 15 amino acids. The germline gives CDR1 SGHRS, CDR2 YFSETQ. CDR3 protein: CASSLMASGYNEQFF. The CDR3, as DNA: TGCGCCAGCAGCTTGATGGCTAGCGGGTACAATGAGCAGTTCTTC.

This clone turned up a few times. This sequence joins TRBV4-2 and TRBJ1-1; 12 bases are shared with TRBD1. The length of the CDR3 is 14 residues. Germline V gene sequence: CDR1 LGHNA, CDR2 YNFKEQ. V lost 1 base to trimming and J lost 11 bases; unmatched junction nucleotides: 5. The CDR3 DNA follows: TGTGCCAGCAGCCAAGGGGACAGGGGGCCTCATGCTTTCTTT. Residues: CASSQGDRGPHAFF.

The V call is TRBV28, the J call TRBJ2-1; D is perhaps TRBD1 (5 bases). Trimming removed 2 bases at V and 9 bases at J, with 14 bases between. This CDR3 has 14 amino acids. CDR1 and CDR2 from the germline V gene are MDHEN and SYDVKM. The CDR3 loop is CASSLPAGHIEQFF. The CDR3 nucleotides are TGTGCCAGCAGTTTACCGGCAGGGCACATTGAGCAGTTCTTC.

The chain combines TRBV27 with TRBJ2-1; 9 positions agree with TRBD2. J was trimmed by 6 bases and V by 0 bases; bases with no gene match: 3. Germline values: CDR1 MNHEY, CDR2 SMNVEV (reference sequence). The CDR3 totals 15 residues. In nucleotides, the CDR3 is TGTGCCAGCAGTTTATCTAGCGGGGGTTTCAATGAGCAGTTCTTC. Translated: CASSLSSGGFNEQFF.

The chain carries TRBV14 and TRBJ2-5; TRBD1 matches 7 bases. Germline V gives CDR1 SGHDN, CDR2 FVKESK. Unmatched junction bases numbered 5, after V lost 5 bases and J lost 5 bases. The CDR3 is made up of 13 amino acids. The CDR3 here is CASSSDRAETQYF. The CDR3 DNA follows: TGTGCCAGCAGCTCCGACAGGGCGGAGACCCAGTACTTC. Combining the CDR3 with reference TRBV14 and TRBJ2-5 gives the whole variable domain EAGVTQFPSHSVIEKGQTVTLRCDPISGHDNLYWYRRVMGKEIKFLLHFVKESKQDESGMPNNRFLAERTGGTYSTLKVQPAELEDSGVYFCASSSDRAETQYFGPGTRLLVL.

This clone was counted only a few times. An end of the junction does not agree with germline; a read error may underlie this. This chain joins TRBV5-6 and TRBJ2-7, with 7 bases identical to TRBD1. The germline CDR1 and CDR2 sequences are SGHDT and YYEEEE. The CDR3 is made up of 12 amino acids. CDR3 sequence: CASSLRQGSPLF. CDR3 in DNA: TGTGCCAGCAGCCTGCGACAGGGAAGTCCCCTCTTC.

The CDR3 coding sequence is TGCGCCAGCAGCTTTTCCCCCGTAGACAGCCTGAACACTGAAGCTTTCTTT. Its translation: CASSFSPVDSLNTEAFF. The gene calls are TRBV5-1 and TRBJ1-1; weak D call: TRBD1 (5 bases). This CDR3 is 17 amino acids long. V was pared by 2 bases and J by 0 bases, with 17 bases between. Germline V gene sequence: CDR1 SGHRS, CDR2 YFSETQ. Full variable domain (rest looked up from reference TRBV5-1 and TRBJ1-1): KAGVTQTPRYLIKTRGQQVTLSCSPISGHRSVSWYQQTPGQGLQFLFEYFSETQRNKGNFPGRFSGRQFSNSRSEMNVSTLELGDSALYLCASSFSPVDSLNTEAFFGQGTRLTVV.

The CDR3 region has the DNA TGTGCCAGCAGCACCAACAGGGGGTCCTACGAGCAGTACTTC. This sequence encodes CASSTNRGSYEQYF. The chain couples TRBV7-2 to TRBJ2-7; 8 bases are shared with TRBD1. The ends lost 5 bases at V and 1 base at J; junction bases unmatched: 4. Germline V gene sequence: CDR1 SGHTA, CDR2 FQGNSA. CDR3 size: 14 residues.

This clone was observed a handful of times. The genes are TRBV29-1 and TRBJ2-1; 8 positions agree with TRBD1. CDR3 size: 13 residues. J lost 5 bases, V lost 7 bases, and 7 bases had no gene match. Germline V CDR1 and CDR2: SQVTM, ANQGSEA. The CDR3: CSERTGFNNEQFF. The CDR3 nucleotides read TGCAGCGAGCGGACAGGGTTCAACAATGAGCAGTTCTTC.

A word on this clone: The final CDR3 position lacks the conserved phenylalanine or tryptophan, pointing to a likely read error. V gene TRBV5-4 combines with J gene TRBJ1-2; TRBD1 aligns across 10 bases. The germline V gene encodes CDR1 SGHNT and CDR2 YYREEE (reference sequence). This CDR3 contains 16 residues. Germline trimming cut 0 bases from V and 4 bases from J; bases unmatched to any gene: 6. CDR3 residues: CASSLEGQGFGYGYTL. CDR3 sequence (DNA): TGTGCCAGCAGCTTGGAGGGACAGGGGTTTGGCTATGGCTACACCCTC.

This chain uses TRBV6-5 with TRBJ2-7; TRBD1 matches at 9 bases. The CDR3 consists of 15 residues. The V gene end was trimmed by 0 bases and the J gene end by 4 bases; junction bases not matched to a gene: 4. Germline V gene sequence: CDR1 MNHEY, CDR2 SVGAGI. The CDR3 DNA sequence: TGTGCCAGCAGTTACTCAGCGACAGGGGGGTACGAGCAGTACTTC. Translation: CASSYSATGGYEQYF.

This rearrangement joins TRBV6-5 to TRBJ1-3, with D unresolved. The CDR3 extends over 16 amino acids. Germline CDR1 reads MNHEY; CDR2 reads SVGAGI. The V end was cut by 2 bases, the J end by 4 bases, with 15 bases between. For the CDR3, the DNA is TGTGCCAGCAGTTACGGGTTCCTAGGATTCGGAAACACCATATATTTT. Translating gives CASSYGFLGFGNTIYF.

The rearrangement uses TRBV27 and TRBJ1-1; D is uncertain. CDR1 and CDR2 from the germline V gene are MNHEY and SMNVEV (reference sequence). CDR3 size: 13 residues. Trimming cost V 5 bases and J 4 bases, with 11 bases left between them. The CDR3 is CASSLYDSTEAFF. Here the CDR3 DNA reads TGTGCCAGCAGTCTTTACGATAGCACTGAAGCTTTCTTT.

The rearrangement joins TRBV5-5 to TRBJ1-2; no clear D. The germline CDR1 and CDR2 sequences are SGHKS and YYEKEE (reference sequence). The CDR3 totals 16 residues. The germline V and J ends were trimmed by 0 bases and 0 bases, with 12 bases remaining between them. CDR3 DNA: TGTGCCAGCAGCTTGGACCCCCAGGCAGCTAACTATGGCTACACCTTC. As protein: CASSLDPQAANYGYTF.

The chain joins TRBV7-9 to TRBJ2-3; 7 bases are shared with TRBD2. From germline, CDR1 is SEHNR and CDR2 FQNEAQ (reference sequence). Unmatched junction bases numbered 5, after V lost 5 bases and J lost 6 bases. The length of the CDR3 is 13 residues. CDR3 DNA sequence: TGTGCCAGCAGCCGGACTAGTTCGGATACGCAGTATTTT. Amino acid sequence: CASSRTSSDTQYF.

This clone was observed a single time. Here the CDR3 DNA reads TGTGCCAGCAGCGTAGCCGGGGCAGATACGCAGTATTTT. This encodes CASSVAGADTQYF. V usage is TRBV9 and J usage is TRBJ2-3; tentatively, D is TRBD2 (5 bases). The CDR3 totals 13 residues. CDR1 is SGDLS and CDR2 is YYNGEE in the germline V gene. V gave up 0 bases and J gave up 4 bases, with 6 bases separating them. Together with reference TRBV9 and TRBJ2-3, the CDR3 gives the full variable domain: DSGVTQTPKHLITATGQRVTLRCSPRSGDLSVYWYQQSLDQGLQFLIQYYNGEERAKGNILERFSAQQFPDLHSELNLSSLELGDSALYFCASSVAGADTQYFGPGTRLTVL.